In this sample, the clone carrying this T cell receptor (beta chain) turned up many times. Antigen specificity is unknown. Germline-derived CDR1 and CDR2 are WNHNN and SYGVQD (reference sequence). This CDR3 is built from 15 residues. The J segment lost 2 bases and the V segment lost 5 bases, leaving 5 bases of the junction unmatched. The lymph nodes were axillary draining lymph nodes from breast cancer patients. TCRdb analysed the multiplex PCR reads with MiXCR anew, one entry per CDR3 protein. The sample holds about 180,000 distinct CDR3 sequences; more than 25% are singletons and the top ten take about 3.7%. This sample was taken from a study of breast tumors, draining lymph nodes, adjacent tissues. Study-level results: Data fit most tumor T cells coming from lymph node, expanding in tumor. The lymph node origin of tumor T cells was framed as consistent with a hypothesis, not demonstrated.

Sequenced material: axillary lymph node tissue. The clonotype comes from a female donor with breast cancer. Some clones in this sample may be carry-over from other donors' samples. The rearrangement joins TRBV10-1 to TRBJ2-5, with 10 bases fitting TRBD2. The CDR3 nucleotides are TGCGCCAGCAGTCCGATAGCGGGGGGACAAGAGACCCAGTACTTC. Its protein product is CASSPIAGGQETQYF.